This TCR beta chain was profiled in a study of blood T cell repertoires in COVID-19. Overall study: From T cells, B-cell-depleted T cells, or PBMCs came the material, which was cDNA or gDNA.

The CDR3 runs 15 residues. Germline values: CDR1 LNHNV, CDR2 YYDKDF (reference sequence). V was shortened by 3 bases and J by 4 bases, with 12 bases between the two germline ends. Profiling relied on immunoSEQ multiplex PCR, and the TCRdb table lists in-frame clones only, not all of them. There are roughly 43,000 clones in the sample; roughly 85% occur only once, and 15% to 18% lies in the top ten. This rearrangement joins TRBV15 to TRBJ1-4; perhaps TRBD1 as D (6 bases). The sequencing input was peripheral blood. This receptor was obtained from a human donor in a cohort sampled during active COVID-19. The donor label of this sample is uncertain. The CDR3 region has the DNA TGTGCCACCAGCAGCCGGGACAACTATAATGAAAAACTGTTTTTT. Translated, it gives CATSSRDNYNEKLFF.